The present TCR beta chain was sequenced within a study of Ad26.COV2.S vaccination and SARS-CoV-2 variants. Study-wide context: Sample donor was a member of the COV1001 Ad26.COV2.S trial arm. Each vaccinee took Ad26.COV2.S intramuscularly, once or twice 56 days apart.

Libraries were prepared by immunoSEQ multiplex PCR; TCRdb keeps only in-frame clonotypes and omits some of them. The sample lists some 410,000 clones; approximately 90% were seen once. The treatment denotes: 15 to 20 received Ad26.COV2.S at low or high dose, single or two shots; several received placebo; per-sample allocation not given. Sampling was performed 63 days after the first vaccine or placebo injection. The study used a vaccine consisting of an Ad26 vector that expressed Wuhan-strain SARS-CoV-2 spike. Whole-study results and caveats: Comparable non-spike TCR breadth was observed in vaccine and placebo recipients.

Concerning this clone itself: Its antigen is still unknown.

The source of this sequence is a person between 18 and 65 years old who received the Ad26.COV2.S COVID-19 vaccine or a placebo. The sequenced sample was peripheral blood, obtained in a trial of Ad26.COV2.S vaccine versus placebo.

The CDR3 region is CASSYSVSYEQYF. The CDR3 bases are TGTGCCAGCAGTTACTCGGTGTCCTACGAGCAGTACTTC. The V call is TRBV6-5, the J call TRBJ2-7; D gene uncertain. This CDR3 contains 13 residues. The germline V gene encodes CDR1 MNHEY and CDR2 SVGAGI. Between the trimmed V and J ends, which lost 0 bases and 1 base, there was a span of 4 bases.